The rows below give T cell receptor beta chains drawn from one sample of a study of regulatory and conventional T cells in RAG deficiency. Profiled with immunoSEQ multiplex PCR; TCRdb holds only in-frame clones, not every one. The table lists around 37,000 clones, about 91% of them singletons. The sample was also linked to a second study, of regulatory T cells.

Sequenced: CD8+ T cells sorted from blood. These receptors were taken from a human donor in good health. CDR3s include the opening cysteine and the closing phenylalanine or tryptophan. The order of the fields is CDR3 protein, CDR3 DNA, V gene, J gene, clone size, D gene. D genes are given only for firm matches. Only some rows state a clone size, as once, few, many or a class for expanded clones.

CASSLNAQTSYGAYEQYF,TGTGCCAGCAGCCTTAACGCCCAAACCTCTTACGGAGCCTACGAGCAGTACTTC,TRBV14,TRBJ2-7,-,-
CASSLPGQEGFPEAFF,TGCGCCAGCAGCCTTCCGGGACAGGAGGGCTTCCCTGAAGCTTTCTTT,TRBV4-1,TRBJ1-1,-,TRBD1
CASSQEWGTDTEAFF,TGCGCCAGCAGCCAAGAATGGGGAACTGACACTGAAGCTTTCTTT,TRBV4-1,TRBJ1-1,-,-
CASSVVAGALSYNEQFF,TGTGCCAGCAGTGTTGTAGCGGGAGCCCTCTCCTACAATGAGCAGTTCTTC,TRBV27,TRBJ2-1,-,TRBD2
CASRQGDRGRSGANVLTF,TGTGCCAGCCGGCAGGGGGACAGGGGACGCTCTGGGGCCAACGTCCTGACTTTC,TRBV2,TRBJ2-6,-,TRBD1
CASSEYAGQVNTEAFF,TGCGCCAGCAGTGAGTACGCGGGACAGGTGAACACTGAAGCTTTCTTT,TRBV10-1,TRBJ1-1,-,TRBD1
CASITTGGGYTF,TGTGCCAGTATCACGACAGGGGGTGGCTACACCTTC,TRBV19,TRBJ1-2,once,TRBD1
CASSLRGEGQYEQYF,TGCGCCAGCAGCTTGAGGGGGGAGGGCCAGTACGAGCAGTACTTC,TRBV5-1,TRBJ2-7,-,-
CAWSGGGPDYGYTF,TGTGCCTGGAGCGGGGGGGGTCCCGACTATGGCTACACCTTC,TRBV30,TRBJ1-2,-,-
CASSVDGYNQPQHF,TGTGCCAGCAGCGTGGACGGATACAATCAGCCCCAGCATTTT,TRBV7-3,TRBJ1-5,-,-
CASSTWTAGNTEAFF,TGCGCCAGCAGTACCTGGACAGCGGGAAACACTGAAGCTTTCTTT,TRBV10-2,TRBJ1-1,-,-
CASSLQGYGQPQHF,TGTGCCAGCAGTTTACAGGGTTACGGTCAGCCCCAGCATTTT,TRBV27,TRBJ1-5,-,-
CASSLPENERGWDNEQFF,TGTGCCAGCAGCTTACCCGAAAATGAGCGGGGGTGGGACAATGAGCAGTTCTTC,TRBV7-9,TRBJ2-1,-,TRBD2
CASSREGVSYNEQFF,TGTGCCAGCAGCAGAGAGGGGGTCTCCTACAATGAGCAGTTCTTC,TRBV9,TRBJ2-1,-,-
CASSPQTNTGELFF,TGTGCCAGCTCACCACAGACAAACACCGGGGAGCTGTTTTTT,TRBV18,TRBJ2-2,once,-
CASSLHPGTGGGEQYF,TGTGCCAGCTCACTACATCCCGGGACAGGGGGAGGCGAGCAGTACTTC,TRBV18,TRBJ2-7,-,TRBD1
CASRLTGTGAPEAFF,TGTGCCAGCAGACTGACCGGGACAGGGGCGCCGGAAGCTTTCTTT,TRBV5-5,TRBJ1-1,-,TRBD1
CASSVIHLKIGYNEQFF,TGTGCCAGCAGTGTTATACATCTTAAAATAGGGTACAATGAGCAGTTCTTC,TRBV6-4,TRBJ2-1,-,-
CASSQGLAVVETQYF,TGTGCCAGCAGCCAGGGACTAGCGGTAGTAGAGACCCAGTACTTC,TRBV11-1,TRBJ2-5,-,TRBD2
CASRGGPEAFF,TGTGCCAGCAGGGGTGGGCCTGAAGCTTTCTTT,TRBV2,TRBJ1-1,-,-
CSATGPGELFF,TGCAGTGCTACCGGGCCCGGGGAGCTGTTTTTT,TRBV20-1,TRBJ2-2,-,-
CASKTGSETQYF,TGTGCCAGTAAAACAGGGTCAGAGACCCAGTACTTC,TRBV6-5,TRBJ2-5,-,-
CASSERRDRGNTEAFF,TGTGCCAGCAGTGAACGGCGGGACAGGGGGAACACTGAAGCTTTCTTT,TRBV2,TRBJ1-1,few,TRBD1
CASNFARTYEQYF,TGTGCCAGCAATTTTGCTAGAACCTACGAGCAGTACTTC,TRBV6-1,TRBJ2-7,few,-
CASAQTDTQYF,TGCGCCAGCGCTCAAACAGATACGCAGTATTTT,TRBV5-1,TRBJ2-3,-,-
CASSELSGQSQPQHF,TGTGCCAGCAGTGAGTTGTCAGGACAGTCTCAGCCCCAGCATTTT,TRBV6-1,TRBJ1-5,-,-
CASKANTGELFF,TGTGCCAGTAAAGCGAACACCGGGGAGCTGTTTTTT,TRBV19,TRBJ2-2,-,-